This T cell receptor (beta chain) was profiled in a study of cytomegalovirus exposure and HLA in healthy donors. Overall study: Of approximately 400 genotyped donors, around 84% clustered with self-reported Caucasian donors. Notes on the study in general: A later analysis found TCR association rates differed by HLA locus, highest for DRB1 and lowest for HLA-C.

V lost 4 bases, J lost 2 bases, and 5 bases stayed unmatched. CDR1 and CDR2 from the germline V gene are MNHEY and SVGAGI. The CDR3 totals 15 residues. On this clone itself: Its specificity is not known.

The study ran its PCR with 60 Vbeta and 13 Jbeta primers. TCRdb's copy holds only in-frame clones and misses some; the assay was immunoSEQ multiplex PCR. The profile shows approximately 110,000 clones, approximately 70% of them singletons. The receptor was isolated from a woman under 40 in good health and CMV-seronegative. Sequencing was performed on PBMCs. V usage is TRBV6-5 and J usage is TRBJ1-5; 7 nucleotides align to TRBD1. The CDR3 is CASSFRQGGNQPQHF. In DNA form, the CDR3 reads TGTGCCAGCAGTTTCCGACAGGGAGGCAATCAGCCCCAGCATTTT.